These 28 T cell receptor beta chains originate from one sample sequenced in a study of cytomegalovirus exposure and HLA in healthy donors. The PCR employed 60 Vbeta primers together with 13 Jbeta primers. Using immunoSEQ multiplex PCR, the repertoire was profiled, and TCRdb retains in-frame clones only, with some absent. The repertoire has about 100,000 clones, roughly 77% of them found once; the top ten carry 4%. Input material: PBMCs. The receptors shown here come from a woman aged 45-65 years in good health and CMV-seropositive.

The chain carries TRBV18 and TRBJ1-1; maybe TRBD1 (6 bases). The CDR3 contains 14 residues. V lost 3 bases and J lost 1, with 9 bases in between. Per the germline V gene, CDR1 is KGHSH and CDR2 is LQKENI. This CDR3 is CASSPRDTNTEAFF. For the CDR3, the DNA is TGTGCCAGCTCACCGAGGGACACGAACACTGAAGCTTTCTTT.

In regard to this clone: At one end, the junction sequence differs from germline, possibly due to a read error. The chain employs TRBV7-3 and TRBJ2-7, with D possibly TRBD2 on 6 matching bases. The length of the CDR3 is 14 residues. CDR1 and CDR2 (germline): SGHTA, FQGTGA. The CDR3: CSSSFAGRNNEQYF. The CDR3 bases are TGTTCCAGCAGCTTCGCGGGGAGAAACAACGAGCAGTACTTC.

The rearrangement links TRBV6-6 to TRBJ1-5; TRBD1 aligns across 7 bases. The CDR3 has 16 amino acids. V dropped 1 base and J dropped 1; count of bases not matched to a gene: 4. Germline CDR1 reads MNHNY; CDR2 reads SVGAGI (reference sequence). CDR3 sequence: CASSYLVRGSNQPQHF. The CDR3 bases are TGTGCCAGCAGTTACTTGGTCAGGGGGAGCAATCAGCCCCAGCATTTT.

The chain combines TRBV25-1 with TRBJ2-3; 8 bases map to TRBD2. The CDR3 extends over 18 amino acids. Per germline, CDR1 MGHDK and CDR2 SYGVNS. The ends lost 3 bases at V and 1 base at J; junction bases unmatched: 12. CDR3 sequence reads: CASSDHPTPGGGTDTQYF. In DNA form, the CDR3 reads TGTGCCAGCAGTGACCACCCAACCCCCGGGGGGGGCACAGATACGCAGTATTTT.

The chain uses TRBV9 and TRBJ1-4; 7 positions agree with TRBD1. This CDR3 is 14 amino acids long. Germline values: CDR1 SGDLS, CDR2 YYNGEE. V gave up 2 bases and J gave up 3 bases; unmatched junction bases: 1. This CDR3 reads CASSVGTANEKLFF. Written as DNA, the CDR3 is TGTGCCAGCAGCGTCGGGACAGCTAATGAAAAACTGTTTTTT. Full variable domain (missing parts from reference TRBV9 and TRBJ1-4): DSGVTQTPKHLITATGQRVTLRCSPRSGDLSVYWYQQSLDQGLQFLIQYYNGEERAKGNILERFSAQQFPDLHSELNLSSLELGDSALYFCASSVGTANEKLFFGSGTQLSVL.

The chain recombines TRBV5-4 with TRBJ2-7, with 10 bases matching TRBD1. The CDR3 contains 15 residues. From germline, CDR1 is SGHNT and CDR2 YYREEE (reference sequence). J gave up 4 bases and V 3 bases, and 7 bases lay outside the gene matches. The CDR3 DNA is TGTGCCAGCAGCTCCCGGGACAGGGGAGGGTACGAGCAGTACTTC. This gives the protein CASSSRDRGGYEQYF.

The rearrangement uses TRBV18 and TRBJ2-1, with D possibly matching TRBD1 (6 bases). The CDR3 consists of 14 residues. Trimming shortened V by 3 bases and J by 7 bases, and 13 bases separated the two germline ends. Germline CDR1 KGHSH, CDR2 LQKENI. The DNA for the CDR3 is TGTGCCAGCTCACCGAGGACAGCGCGGAATGAGCAGTTCTTC. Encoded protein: CASSPRTARNEQFF.

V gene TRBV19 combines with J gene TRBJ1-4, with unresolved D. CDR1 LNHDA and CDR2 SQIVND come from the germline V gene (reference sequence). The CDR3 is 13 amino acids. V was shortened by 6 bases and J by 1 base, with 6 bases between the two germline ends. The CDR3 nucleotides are TGTGCCAGTAGCCCCTTAACTAATGAAAAACTGTTTTTT. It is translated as CASSPLTNEKLFF.

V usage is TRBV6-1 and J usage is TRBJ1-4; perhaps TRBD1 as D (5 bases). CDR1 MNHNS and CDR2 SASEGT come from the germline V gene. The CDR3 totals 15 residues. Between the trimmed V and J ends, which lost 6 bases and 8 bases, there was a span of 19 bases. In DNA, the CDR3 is TGTGCCAGCAGGGGAGGGGCCCGGGGACGGGAAAAACTGTTTTTT. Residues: CASRGGARGREKLFF.

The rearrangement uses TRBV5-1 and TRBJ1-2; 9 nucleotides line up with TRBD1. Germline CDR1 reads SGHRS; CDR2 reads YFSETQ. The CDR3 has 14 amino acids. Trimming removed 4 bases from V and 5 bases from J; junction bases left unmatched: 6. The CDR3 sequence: CASSPGQGRYGYTF. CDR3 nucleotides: TGCGCCAGCAGCCCGGGACAGGGACGGTATGGCTACACCTTC. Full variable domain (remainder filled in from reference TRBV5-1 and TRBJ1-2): KAGVTQTPRYLIKTRGQQVTLSCSPISGHRSVSWYQQTPGQGLQFLFEYFSETQRNKGNFPGRFSGRQFSNSRSEMNVSTLELGDSALYLCASSPGQGRYGYTFGSGTRLTVV.

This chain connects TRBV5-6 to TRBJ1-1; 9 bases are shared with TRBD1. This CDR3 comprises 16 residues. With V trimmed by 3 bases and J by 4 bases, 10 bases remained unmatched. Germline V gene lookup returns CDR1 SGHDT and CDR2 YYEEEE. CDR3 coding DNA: TGTGCCAGCAGCTGGGGGACAGGGCATGTTTCCACTGAAGCTTTCTTT. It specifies CASSWGTGHVSTEAFF. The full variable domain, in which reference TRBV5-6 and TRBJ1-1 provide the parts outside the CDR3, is DAGVTQSPTHLIKTRGQQVTLRCSPKSGHDTVSWYQQALGQGPQFIFQYYEEEERQRGNFPDRFSGHQFPNYSSELNVNALLLGDSALYLCASSWGTGHVSTEAFFGQGTRLTVV.

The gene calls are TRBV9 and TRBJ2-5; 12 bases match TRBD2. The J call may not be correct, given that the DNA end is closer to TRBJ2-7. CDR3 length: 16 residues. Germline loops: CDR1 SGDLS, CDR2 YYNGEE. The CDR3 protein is CASSVGLAGGRNEQYF. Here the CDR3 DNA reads TGTGCCAGCAGCGTAGGTCTAGCGGGAGGGCGGAACGAGCAGTACTTC.

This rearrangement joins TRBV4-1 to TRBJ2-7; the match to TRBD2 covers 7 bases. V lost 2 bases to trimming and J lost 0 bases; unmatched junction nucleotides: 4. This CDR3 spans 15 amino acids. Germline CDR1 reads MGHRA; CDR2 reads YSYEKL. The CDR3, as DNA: TGCGCCAGCAGCCAACGCGGGGGTAGCTCCTACGAGCAGTACTTC. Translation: CASSQRGGSSYEQYF.

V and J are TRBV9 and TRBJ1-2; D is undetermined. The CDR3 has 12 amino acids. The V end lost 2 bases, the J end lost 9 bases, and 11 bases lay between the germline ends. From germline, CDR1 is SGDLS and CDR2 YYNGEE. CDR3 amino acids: CASSVLPSSYTF. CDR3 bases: TGTGCCAGCAGCGTTTTACCCAGTAGCTACACCTTC.

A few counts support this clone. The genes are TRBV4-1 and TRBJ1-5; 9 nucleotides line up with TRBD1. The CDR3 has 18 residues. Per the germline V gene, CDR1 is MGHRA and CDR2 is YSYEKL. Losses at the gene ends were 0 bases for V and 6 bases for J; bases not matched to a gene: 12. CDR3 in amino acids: CASSQEDRGIGGSQPQHF. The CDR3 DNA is TGCGCCAGCAGCCAAGAAGACAGGGGGATAGGAGGGAGTCAGCCCCAGCATTTT.

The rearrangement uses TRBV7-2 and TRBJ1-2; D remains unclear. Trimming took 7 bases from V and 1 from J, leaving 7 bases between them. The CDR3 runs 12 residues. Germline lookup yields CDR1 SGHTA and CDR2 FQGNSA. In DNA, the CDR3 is TGTGCCAGCACCCAGGATAACTATGGCTACACCTTC. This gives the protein CASTQDNYGYTF.

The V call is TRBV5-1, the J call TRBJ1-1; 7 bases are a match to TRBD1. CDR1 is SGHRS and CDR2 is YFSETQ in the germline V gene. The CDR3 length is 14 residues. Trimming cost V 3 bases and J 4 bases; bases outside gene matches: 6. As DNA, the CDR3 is TGCGCCAGCAGCTCCGGACAGGCAGGCACTGAAGCTTTCTTT. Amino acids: CASSSGQAGTEAFF.

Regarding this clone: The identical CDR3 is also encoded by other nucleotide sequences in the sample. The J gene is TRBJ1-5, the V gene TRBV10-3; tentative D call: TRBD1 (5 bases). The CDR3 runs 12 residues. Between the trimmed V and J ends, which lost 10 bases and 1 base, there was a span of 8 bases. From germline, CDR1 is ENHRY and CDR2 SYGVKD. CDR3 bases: TGTGCCACACGACAGAGCAATCAGCCCCAGCATTTT. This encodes CATRQSNQPQHF.

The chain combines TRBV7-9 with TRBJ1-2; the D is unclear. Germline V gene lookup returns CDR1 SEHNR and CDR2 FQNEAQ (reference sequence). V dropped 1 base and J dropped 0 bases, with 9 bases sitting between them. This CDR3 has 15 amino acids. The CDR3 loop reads CASSLGAGANYGYTF. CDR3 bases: TGTGCCAGCAGCTTAGGGGCGGGAGCTAACTATGGCTACACCTTC. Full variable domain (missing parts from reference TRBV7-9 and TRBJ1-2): DTGVSQNPRHKITKRGQNVTFRCDPISEHNRLYWYRQTLGQGPEFLTYFQNEAQLEKSRLLSDRFSAERPKGSFSTLEIQRTEQGDSAMYLCASSLGAGANYGYTFGSGTRLTVV.

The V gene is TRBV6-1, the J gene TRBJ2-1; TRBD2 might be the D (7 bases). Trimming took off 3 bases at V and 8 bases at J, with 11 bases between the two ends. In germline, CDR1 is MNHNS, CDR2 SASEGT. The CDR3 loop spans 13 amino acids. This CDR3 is CASSEGGAYEQFF. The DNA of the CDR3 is TGTGCCAGCAGTGAGGGGGGGGCTTATGAGCAGTTCTTC.

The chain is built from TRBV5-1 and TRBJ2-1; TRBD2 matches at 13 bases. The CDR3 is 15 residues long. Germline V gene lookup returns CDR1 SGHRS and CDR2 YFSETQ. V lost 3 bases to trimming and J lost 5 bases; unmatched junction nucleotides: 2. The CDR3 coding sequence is TGCGCCAGCAGCTACGGACTAGCGGGAGACAATGAGCAGTTCTTC. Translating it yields CASSYGLAGDNEQFF. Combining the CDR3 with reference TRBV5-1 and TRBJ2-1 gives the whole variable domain KAGVTQTPRYLIKTRGQQVTLSCSPISGHRSVSWYQQTPGQGLQFLFEYFSETQRNKGNFPGRFSGRQFSNSRSEMNVSTLELGDSALYLCASSYGLAGDNEQFFGPGTRLTVL.

The CDR3 sequence: CASSSGYTGELFF. The CDR3 DNA follows: TGTGCCAGCAGTTCAGGGTACACCGGGGAGCTGTTTTTT. The rearrangement links TRBV14 to TRBJ2-2; perhaps TRBD1 as D (5 bases). Trimming removed 6 bases at V and 3 bases at J, with 8 bases between. The germline CDR1 and CDR2 sequences are SGHDN and FVKESK. The CDR3 is 13 amino acids.

CDR3 region: CASSLEKSGQGAGAFF. The CDR3 DNA reads as TGTGCCAGCAGCTTAGAGAAAAGCGGACAGGGAGCTGGAGCTTTCTTT. V gene TRBV7-9 combines with J gene TRBJ1-1, with 8 positions matching TRBD1. V shed 1 base and J 10 bases; nucleotides not matched to a gene: 14. This CDR3 comprises 16 residues. The germline CDR1 and CDR2 sequences are SEHNR and FQNEAQ (reference sequence). Based on the CDR3 plus reference TRBV7-9 and TRBJ1-1, the full variable domain is DTGVSQNPRHKITKRGQNVTFRCDPISEHNRLYWYRQTLGQGPEFLTYFQNEAQLEKSRLLSDRFSAERPKGSFSTLEIQRTEQGDSAMYLCASSLEKSGQGAGAFFGQGTRLTVV.

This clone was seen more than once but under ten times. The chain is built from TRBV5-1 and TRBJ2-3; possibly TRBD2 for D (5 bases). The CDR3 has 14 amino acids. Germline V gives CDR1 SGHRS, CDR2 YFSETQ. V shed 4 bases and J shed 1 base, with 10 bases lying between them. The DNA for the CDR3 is TGCGCCAGCAGCCAATCCGGGGGCACAGATACGCAGTATTTT. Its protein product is CASSQSGGTDTQYF.

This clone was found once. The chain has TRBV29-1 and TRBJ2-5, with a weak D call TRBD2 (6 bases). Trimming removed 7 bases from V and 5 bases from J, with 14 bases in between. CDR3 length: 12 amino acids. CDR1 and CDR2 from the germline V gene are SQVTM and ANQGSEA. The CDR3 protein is CSDSAGIETQYF. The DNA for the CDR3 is TGCAGCGACTCTGCGGGAATCGAGACCCAGTACTTC.

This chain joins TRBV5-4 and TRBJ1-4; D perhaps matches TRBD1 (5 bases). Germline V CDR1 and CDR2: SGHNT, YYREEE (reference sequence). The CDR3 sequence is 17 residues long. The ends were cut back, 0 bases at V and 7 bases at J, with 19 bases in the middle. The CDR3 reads CASSLAGGGAASEKLFF. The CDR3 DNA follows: TGTGCCAGCAGCTTGGCCGGCGGTGGGGCGGCGAGTGAAAAACTGTTTTTT.

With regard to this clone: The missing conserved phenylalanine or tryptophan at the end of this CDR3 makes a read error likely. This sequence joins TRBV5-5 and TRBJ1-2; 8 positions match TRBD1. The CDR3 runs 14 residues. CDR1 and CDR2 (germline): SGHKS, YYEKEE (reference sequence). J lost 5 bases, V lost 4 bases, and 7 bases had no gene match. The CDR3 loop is CASSPGQATYGYTL. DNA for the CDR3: TGTGCCAGCAGCCCGGGACAGGCCACATATGGCTACACCCTC.

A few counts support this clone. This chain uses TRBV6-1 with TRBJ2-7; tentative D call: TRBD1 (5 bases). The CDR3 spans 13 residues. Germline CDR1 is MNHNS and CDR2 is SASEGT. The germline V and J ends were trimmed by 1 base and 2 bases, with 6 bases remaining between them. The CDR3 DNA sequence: TGTGCCAGCAGTGAAGGACAGACCTACGAGCAGTACTTC. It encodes CASSEGQTYEQYF.